What follows are 9 T cell receptor beta chains derived from one specimen sequenced in a study of blood T cell repertoires in COVID-19. Libraries were prepared by immunoSEQ multiplex PCR; TCRdb keeps only in-frame clonotypes and omits some of them. Among roughly 110,000 clones listed, approximately 88% were seen once. Sequenced material: peripheral blood. Receptor source: a man in his fifties with active or convalescent COVID-19.

This chain uses TRBV2 with TRBJ2-3, with a weak D call TRBD2 (6 bases). Trimming cost V 2 bases and J 4 bases, with 13 bases left between them. From germline, CDR1 is SNHLY and CDR2 FYNNEI. The CDR3 loop spans 15 amino acids. In nucleotides, the CDR3 is TGTGCCAGCAGTGAAACGGGGGTAGCAGCAGATACGCAGTATTTT. This gives the protein CASSETGVAADTQYF.

The J gene is TRBJ1-5, the V gene TRBV15; D is ambiguous. Germline values: CDR1 LNHNV, CDR2 YYDKDF (reference sequence). Trimming stripped 0 bases from V and 11 bases from J, with 8 bases between. The CDR3 length is 12 residues. The CDR3 spells CATSRDGQSQHF. The CDR3 DNA is TGTGCCACCAGCAGAGATGGGCAGTCCCAGCATTTT.

The chain uses TRBV19 and TRBJ2-3; 11 bases are shared with TRBD1. The J segment lost 2 bases and the V segment lost 5 bases, leaving 3 bases of the junction unmatched. Germline CDR1 LNHDA, CDR2 SQIVND (reference sequence). The CDR3 is 15 amino acids. CDR3 DNA: TGTGCCAGTAGTTCCGGACAGGGGGCCACAGATACGCAGTATTTT. Protein product: CASSSGQGATDTQYF.

This sequence joins TRBV6-4 and TRBJ2-5, with D maybe TRBD1 (6 bases). The CDR3 runs to 13 residues. The V end lost 5 bases, the J end lost 5 bases, and 12 bases lay between the germline ends. Germline CDR1 reads MRHNA; CDR2 reads SNTAGT. This CDR3 is CASSTGLGETQYF. CDR3 bases: TGTGCCAGCAGTACAGGGTTGGGGGAGACCCAGTACTTC.

The chain recombines TRBV5-4 with TRBJ2-1; 13 positions agree with TRBD2. Germline values: CDR1 SGHNT, CDR2 YYREEE (reference sequence). The V and J ends lost 4 bases and 7 bases, in that order; junction bases with no gene match: 11. The CDR3 loop spans 17 amino acids. This CDR3 is CASSPGRGLAGRNEQFF. CDR3 bases: TGTGCCAGCAGCCCGGGTCGGGGACTAGCGGGAAGGAATGAGCAGTTCTTC.

The chain is built from TRBV7-2 and TRBJ2-1; the D gene is possibly TRBD2 (6 bases). The V and J ends lost 0 bases and 9 bases respectively, with 15 bases between them. CDR1 is SGHTA and CDR2 is FQGNSA in the germline V gene. This CDR3 has 15 amino acids. DNA for the CDR3: TGTGCCAGCAGCTTAGCGGGGGGATCGGGTAGTGAGCAGTTCTTC. It encodes CASSLAGGSGSEQFF.

The genes are TRBV28 and TRBJ2-1; perhaps TRBD2 as D (6 bases). This CDR3 contains 14 residues. V was shortened by 2 bases and J by 3 bases, with 8 bases between the two germline ends. Germline V gives CDR1 MDHEN, CDR2 SYDVKM. CDR3 sequence reads: CASSLAGLYNEQFF. DNA for the CDR3: TGTGCCAGCAGTTTAGCGGGACTCTACAATGAGCAGTTCTTC.

The chain recombines TRBV11-2 with TRBJ2-5; 7 bases are shared with TRBD2. J gave up 5 bases and V 5 bases, and 11 bases lay outside the gene matches. The CDR3 consists of 15 residues. CDR1 and CDR2 (germline): SGHAT, FQNNGV. CDR3: CASSPAGSGRETQYF. CDR3 DNA: TGTGCCAGCAGCCCAGCGGGGTCGGGTAGGGAGACCCAGTACTTC. Full variable domain (rest looked up from reference TRBV11-2 and TRBJ2-5): EAGVAQSPRYKIIEKRQSVAFWCNPISGHATLYWYQQILGQGPKLLIQFQNNGVVDDSQLPKDRFSAERLKGVDSTLKIQPAKLEDSAVYLCASSPAGSGRETQYFGPGTRLLVL.

This chain links TRBV5-8 with TRBJ2-6; tentative D call: TRBD2 (5 bases). Trimming cost V 1 base and J 2 bases, with 7 bases left between them. CDR3 length equals 15 residues. The germline CDR1 and CDR2 sequences are SGHTS and YDEGEE. The CDR3 DNA sequence: TGTGCCAGCAGCTTGCCGAGGGCTGGGGCCAACGTCCTGACTTTC. Translating gives CASSLPRAGANVLTF.